The present T cell receptor beta chain was sequenced within a study of T cells after yellow fever vaccination. Per germline, CDR1 SQVTM and CDR2 ANQGSEA. The length of the CDR3 is 13 residues. V shed 4 bases and J 0 bases; nucleotides not matched to a gene: 1. Conversion of TCR transcripts into cDNA relied on 5'RACE template switching, which added a universal primer site and UMIs. TCRdb recomputed calls from the 5' RACE reads with MiXCR, one row per CDR3 protein. The table has about 630,000 distinct CDR3 sequences, about 12% seen once. This receptor was taken from a man under 40 who received the YFV17D yellow fever vaccine. V and J are TRBV29-1 and TRBJ2-7, with 9 bases lining up with TRBD2. The input for sequencing was PBMCs, taken on the day of the yellow fever booster vaccination. CDR3 protein: CSVASGVSYEQYF. As DNA, the CDR3 is TGCAGCGTTGCTAGCGGGGTCTCCTACGAGCAGTACTTC.